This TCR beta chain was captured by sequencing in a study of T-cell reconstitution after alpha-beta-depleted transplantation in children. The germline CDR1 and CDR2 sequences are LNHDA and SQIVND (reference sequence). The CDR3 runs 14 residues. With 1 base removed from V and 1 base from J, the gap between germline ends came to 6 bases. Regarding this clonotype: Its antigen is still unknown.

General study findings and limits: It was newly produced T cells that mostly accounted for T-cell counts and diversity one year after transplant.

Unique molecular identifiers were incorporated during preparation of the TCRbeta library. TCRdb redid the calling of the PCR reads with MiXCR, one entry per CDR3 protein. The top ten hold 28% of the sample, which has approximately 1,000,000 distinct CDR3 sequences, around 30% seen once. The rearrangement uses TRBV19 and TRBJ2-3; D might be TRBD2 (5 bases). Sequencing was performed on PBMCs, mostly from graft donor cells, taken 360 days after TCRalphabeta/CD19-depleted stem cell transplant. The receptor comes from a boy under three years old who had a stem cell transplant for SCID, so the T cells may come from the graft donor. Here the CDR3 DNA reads TGTGCCAGTAGTATAGGACTACGCACAGATACGCAGTATTTT. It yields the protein CASSIGLRTDTQYF.